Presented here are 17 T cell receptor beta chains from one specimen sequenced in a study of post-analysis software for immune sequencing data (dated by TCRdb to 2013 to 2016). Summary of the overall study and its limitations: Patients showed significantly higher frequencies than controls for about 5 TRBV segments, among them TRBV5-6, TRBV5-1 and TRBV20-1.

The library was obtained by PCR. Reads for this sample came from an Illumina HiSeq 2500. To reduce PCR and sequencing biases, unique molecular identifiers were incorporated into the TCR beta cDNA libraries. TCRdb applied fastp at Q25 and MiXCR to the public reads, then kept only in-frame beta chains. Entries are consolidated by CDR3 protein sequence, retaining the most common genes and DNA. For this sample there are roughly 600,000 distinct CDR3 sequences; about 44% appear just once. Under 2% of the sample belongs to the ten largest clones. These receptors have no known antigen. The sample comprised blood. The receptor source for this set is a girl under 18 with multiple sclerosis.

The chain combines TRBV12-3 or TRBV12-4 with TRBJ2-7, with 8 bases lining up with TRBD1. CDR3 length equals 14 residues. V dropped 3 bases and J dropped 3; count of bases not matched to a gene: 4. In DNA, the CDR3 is TGTGCCAGCAGTTTCGCCGGACAGGGCTACGAGCAGTACTTC. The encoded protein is CASSFAGQGYEQYF.

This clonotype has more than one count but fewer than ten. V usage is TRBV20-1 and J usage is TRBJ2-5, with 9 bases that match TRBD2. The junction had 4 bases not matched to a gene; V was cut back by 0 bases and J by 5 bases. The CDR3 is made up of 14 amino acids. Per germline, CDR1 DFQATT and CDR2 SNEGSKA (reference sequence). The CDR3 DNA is TGCAGTGCTAGAGATGTTAGCGGGAGTGAGACCCAGTACTTC. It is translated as CSARDVSGSETQYF.

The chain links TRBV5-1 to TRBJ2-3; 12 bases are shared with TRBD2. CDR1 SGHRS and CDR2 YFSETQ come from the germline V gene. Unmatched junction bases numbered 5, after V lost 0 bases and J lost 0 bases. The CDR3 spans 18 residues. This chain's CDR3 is CASSLVSLAGGSTDTQYF. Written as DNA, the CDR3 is TGCGCCAGCAGCTTGGTTTCCCTAGCGGGAGGGAGCACAGATACGCAGTATTTT. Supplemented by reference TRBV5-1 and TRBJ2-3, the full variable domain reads KAGVTQTPRYLIKTRGQQVTLSCSPISGHRSVSWYQQTPGQGLQFLFEYFSETQRNKGNFPGRFSGRQFSNSRSEMNVSTLELGDSALYLCASSLVSLAGGSTDTQYFGPGTRLTVL.

CDR3 nucleotide sequence: TGTGCCAGCAGTTACTCCGGGAGGCAGGTTTATGGCTACACCTTC. This encodes CASSYSGRQVYGYTF. The chain joins TRBV6-5 to TRBJ1-2, with D unclear. Germline loops: CDR1 MNHEY, CDR2 SVGAGI. This CDR3 contains 15 residues. V dropped 0 bases and J dropped 5 bases, with 13 bases sitting between them.

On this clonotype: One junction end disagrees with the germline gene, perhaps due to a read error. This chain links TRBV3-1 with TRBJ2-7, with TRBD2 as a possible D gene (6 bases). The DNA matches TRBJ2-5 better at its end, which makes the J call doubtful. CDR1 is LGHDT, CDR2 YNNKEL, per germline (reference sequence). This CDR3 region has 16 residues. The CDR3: CAGSQEVAEVGETQYF. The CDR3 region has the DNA TGTGCCGGCAGCCAAGAGGTAGCGGAAGTTGGAGAGACCCAGTACTTC.

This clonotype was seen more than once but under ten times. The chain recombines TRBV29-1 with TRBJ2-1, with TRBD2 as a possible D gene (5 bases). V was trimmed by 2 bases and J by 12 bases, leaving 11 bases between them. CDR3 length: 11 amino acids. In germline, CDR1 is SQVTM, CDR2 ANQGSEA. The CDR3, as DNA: TGCAGCGTTGAACCCGCTGGGAGGCAGTTCTTC. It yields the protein CSVEPAGRQFF.

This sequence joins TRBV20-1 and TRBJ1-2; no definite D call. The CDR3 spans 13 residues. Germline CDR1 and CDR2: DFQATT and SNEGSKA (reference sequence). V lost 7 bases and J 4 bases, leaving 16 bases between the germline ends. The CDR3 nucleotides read TGCAGTGGGTGGCGCGGTGAGGGCTATGGCTACACCTTC. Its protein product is CSGWRGEGYGYTF.

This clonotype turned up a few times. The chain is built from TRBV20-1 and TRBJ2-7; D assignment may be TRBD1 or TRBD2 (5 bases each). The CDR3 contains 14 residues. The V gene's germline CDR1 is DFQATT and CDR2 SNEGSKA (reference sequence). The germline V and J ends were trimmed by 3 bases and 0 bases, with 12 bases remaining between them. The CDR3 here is CSARAGTSSYEQYF. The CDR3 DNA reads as TGCAGTGCTAGGGCCGGGACCAGCTCCTACGAGCAGTACTTC.

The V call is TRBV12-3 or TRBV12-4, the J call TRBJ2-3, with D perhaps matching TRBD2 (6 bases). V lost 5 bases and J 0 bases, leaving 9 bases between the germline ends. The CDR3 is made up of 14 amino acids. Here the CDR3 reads CASSEGLSTDTQYF. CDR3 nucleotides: TGTGCCAGCAGTGAGGGACTCAGCACAGATACGCAGTATTTT.

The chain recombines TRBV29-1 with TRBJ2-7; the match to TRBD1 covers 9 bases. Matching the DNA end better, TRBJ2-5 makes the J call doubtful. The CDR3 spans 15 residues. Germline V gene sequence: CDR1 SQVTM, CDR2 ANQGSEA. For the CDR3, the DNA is TGCAGCGTTGGACGAGGGACAGGGTCTGGGGAGACCCAGTACTTC. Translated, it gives CSVGRGTGSGETQYF.

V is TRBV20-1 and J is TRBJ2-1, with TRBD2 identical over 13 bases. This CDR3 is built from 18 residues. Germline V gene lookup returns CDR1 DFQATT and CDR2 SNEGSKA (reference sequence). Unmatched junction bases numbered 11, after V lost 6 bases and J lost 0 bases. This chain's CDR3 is CSAAGLAGSPSSYNEQFF. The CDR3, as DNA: TGCAGTGCGGCGGGACTAGCGGGATCGCCAAGCTCCTACAATGAGCAGTTCTTC.

The CDR3 spells CSVDRVNEQFF. The CDR3 nucleotides are TGCAGCGTTGATCGGGTCAATGAGCAGTTCTTC. This sequence joins TRBV29-1 and TRBJ2-1; D is undetermined. Germline V gene data show CDR1 as SQVTM and CDR2 as ANQGSEA. V lost 3 bases to trimming and J lost 6 bases, with 6 bases between them. The CDR3 sequence is 11 residues long.

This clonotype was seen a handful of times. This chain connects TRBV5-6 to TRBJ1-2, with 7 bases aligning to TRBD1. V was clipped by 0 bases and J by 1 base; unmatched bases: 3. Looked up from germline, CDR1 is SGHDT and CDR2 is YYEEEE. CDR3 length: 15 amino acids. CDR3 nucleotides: TGTGCCAGCAGCTTGGTGGACAGGCTTAACTATGGCTACACCTTC. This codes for CASSLVDRLNYGYTF. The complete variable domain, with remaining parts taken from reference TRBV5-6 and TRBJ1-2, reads DAGVTQSPTHLIKTRGQQVTLRCSPKSGHDTVSWYQQALGQGPQFIFQYYEEEERQRGNFPDRFSGHQFPNYSSELNVNALLLGDSALYLCASSLVDRLNYGYTFGSGTRLTVV.

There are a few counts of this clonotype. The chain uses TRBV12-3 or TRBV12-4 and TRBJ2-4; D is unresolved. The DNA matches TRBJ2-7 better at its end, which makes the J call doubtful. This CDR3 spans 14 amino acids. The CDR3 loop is CASSPHRVPYEQYF. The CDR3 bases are TGTGCCAGCAGTCCCCATCGGGTACCCTACGAGCAGTACTTC.

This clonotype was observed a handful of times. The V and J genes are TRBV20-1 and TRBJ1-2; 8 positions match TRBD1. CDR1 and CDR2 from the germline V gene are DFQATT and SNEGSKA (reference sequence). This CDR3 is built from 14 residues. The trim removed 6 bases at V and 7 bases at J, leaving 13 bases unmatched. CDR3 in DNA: TGCAGTGCGAGACCCACAGGGGGAGGTACTGGCTACACCTTC. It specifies CSARPTGGGTGYTF.

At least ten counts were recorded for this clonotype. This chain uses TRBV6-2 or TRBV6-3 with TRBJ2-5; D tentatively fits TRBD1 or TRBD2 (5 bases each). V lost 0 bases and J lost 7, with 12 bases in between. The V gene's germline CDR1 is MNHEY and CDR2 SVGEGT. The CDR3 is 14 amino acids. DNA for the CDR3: TGTGCCAGCAGTTACTCGGGACCAGGCGGGACCCAGTACTTC. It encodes CASSYSGPGGTQYF.

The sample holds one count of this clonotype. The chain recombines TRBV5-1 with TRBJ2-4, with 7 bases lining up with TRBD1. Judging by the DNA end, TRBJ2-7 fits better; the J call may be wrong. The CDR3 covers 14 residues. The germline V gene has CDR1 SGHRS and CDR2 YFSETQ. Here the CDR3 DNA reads TGCGCCAGCAGCTTCCGGGACAGCAAGGACGAGCAGTACTTC. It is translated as CASSFRDSKDEQYF.